The source of this T cell receptor beta chain is a study of somatic mutations in cytotoxic T cells in rheumatoid arthritis. Study information: Each patient's diagnosis was followed right away by a blood draw (30 ml EDTA), before any treatment. The authors flow-sorted some V beta antibody-stained T-cell populations at nearly 100% purity, including V beta1+ cells that they sequenced for TCRB.

V was pared by 2 bases and J by 3 bases, with 11 bases between. The CDR3 is 15 residues long. Germline V gene lookup returns CDR1 SGHNT and CDR2 YYREEE (reference sequence). Produced via immunoSEQ multiplex PCR; TCRdb's table is partial and in-frame only. The table includes about 19,000 clones, around four fifths detected once. The clonotype comes from an adult with rheumatoid arthritis. The genes are TRBV5-4 and TRBJ2-2; maybe TRBD2 (5 bases). Sequencing input: CD8+ T cells sorted from blood. This chain's CDR3 is CASSFGLSYTGELFF. The CDR3 nucleotides are TGTGCCAGCAGCTTCGGACTTTCCTACACCGGGGAGCTGTTTTTT.